The 21 T cell receptor beta chains below come from one sample, sequenced in a study of vaccination and CD4 T cells after COVID-19. Sequenced with the Oncomine TCR Beta short-read assay was DNA taken from cultured CD4+ T cells. Researchers extracted genomic DNA from CD4+ T cells that had been cultured. TCRdb processed the PCR reads anew with MiXCR; each CDR3 protein has one entry. The table lists about 6,800 distinct CDR3 sequences, roughly 33% of them singletons. As for treatment: roughly 10-day PBMC culture with coronavirus spike peptide pools or control peptides (ViraFEST assay). Pre-COVID-19 pandemic sampling (2011-2018) yielded the unexposed donor's CD4+ T cells. These receptors have no identified antigens. The sample consisted of CD4+ T cells from blood, cultured in vitro. Receptor source: a human donor in good health.

This chain joins TRBV28 and TRBJ2-1, with 8 nucleotides matching TRBD2. The CDR3 spans 15 residues. V gave up 2 bases and J gave up 2 bases; unmatched junction bases: 2. Germline V gene sequence: CDR1 MDHEN, CDR2 SYDVKM. For the CDR3, the DNA is TGTGCCAGCAGTTTAGCGGGAGGTACCTACAATGAGCAGTTCTTC. Translating gives CASSLAGGTYNEQFF.

This clonotype has only one observation. The chain joins TRBV20-1 to TRBJ2-1; D may be TRBD1 or TRBD2 (5 bases each). V gave up 3 bases and J gave up 6 bases, with 15 bases separating them. The CDR3 runs to 14 residues. The germline V gene encodes CDR1 DFQATT and CDR2 SNEGSKA (reference sequence). CDR3 protein: CSASQNRGLNEQFF. The CDR3 nucleotides are TGCAGTGCTAGTCAAAACCGGGGCCTCAATGAGCAGTTCTTC.

The rearrangement joins TRBV20-1 to TRBJ2-1; TRBD2 aligns across 14 bases. J was trimmed by 4 bases and V by 4 bases; bases with no gene match: 6. Germline CDR1 reads DFQATT; CDR2 reads SNEGSKA (reference sequence). This CDR3 region has 16 residues. The CDR3 bases are TGCAGTGCTACTAGACTAGCGGGAGGGGGTTACAATGAGCAGTTCTTC. Translating gives CSATRLAGGGYNEQFF.

This clonotype is termed medium-sized. J is TRBJ2-7 and V is TRBV7-2, with D perhaps matching TRBD1 (5 bases). Germline V gene data show CDR1 as SGHTA and CDR2 as FQGNSA. V was pared by 3 bases and J by 7 bases, with 7 bases between. The CDR3 spans 11 residues. The CDR3 region has the DNA TGTGCCAGCAGCTTGCCAGGGGAGCAGTACTTC. This codes for CASSLPGEQYF.

The chain joins TRBV27 to TRBJ2-7, with D maybe TRBD2 (6 bases). Trimming took off 6 bases at V and 3 bases at J, with 15 bases between the two ends. From germline, CDR1 is MNHEY and CDR2 SMNVEV (reference sequence). The CDR3 is 14 amino acids. In nucleotides, the CDR3 is TGTGCCAGCAGCCCGCGGAGGGACTTCTACGAGCAGTACTTC. Translating gives CASSPRRDFYEQYF.

In its sample, this clonotype was seen a few times. The chain carries TRBV5-3 and TRBJ1-6, with a possible D match to TRBD1 (6 bases). TRBV5-3 is flagged as an ORF with uncertain function. The germline V and J ends were trimmed by 3 bases and 13 bases, with 11 bases remaining between them. The CDR3 is 12 amino acids. The CDR3 DNA follows: TGTGCCAGAAGCTCAAGGGGGGATCCCCTCCACTTT. This gives the protein CARSSRGDPLHF.

CDR3 protein: CASIDRFNSPLHF. The CDR3 DNA sequence: TGTGCCAGCATCGACAGGTTTAATTCACCCCTCCACTTT. The gene calls are TRBV2 and TRBJ1-6; possible D gene TRBD1, 6 bases. CDR1 is SNHLY and CDR2 is FYNNEI in the germline V gene. The germline V and J ends were trimmed by 7 bases and 6 bases, with 10 bases remaining between them. The CDR3 sequence is 13 residues long.

The CDR3 here is CASTGARTDTQYF. As DNA, the CDR3 is TGTGCCAGCACCGGGGCCCGTACAGATACGCAGTATTTT. The V gene is TRBV6-1, the J gene TRBJ2-3; D is tentatively TRBD1 or TRBD2 (5 bases each). The CDR3 covers 13 residues. Trimming removed 7 bases at V and 3 bases at J, with 11 bases between. Germline lookup yields CDR1 MNHNS and CDR2 SASEGT.

The chain couples TRBV19 to TRBJ1-5, with D perhaps matching TRBD1 (5 bases). Trimming removed 10 bases from V and 0 bases from J, with 13 bases in between. Germline CDR1 and CDR2: LNHDA and SQIVND (reference sequence). The CDR3 runs 14 residues. The CDR3: CATERRGSNQPQHF. The CDR3 coding sequence is TGTGCCACCGAGAGGAGGGGTAGCAATCAGCCCCAGCATTTT. The full variable domain, rest sourced from reference TRBV19 and TRBJ1-5, is DGGITQSPKYLFRKEGQNVTLSCEQNLNHDAMYWYRQDPGQGLRLIYYSQIVNDFQKGDIAEGYSVSREKKESFPLTVTSAQKNPTAFYLCATERRGSNQPQHFGDGTRLSIL.

The chain combines TRBV7-8 with TRBJ1-3; no definite D call. The CDR3 loop spans 15 amino acids. V lost 5 bases, J lost 0 bases, and 11 bases lay in between. Germline loops: CDR1 SGHVS, CDR2 FQNEAQ. CDR3 in amino acids: CASSRGRSSGNTIYF. The CDR3 DNA follows: TGTGCCAGCAGCCGCGGAAGGAGCTCTGGAAACACCATATATTTT.

This clonotype is termed medium-sized. The gene calls are TRBV20-1 and TRBJ1-2, with D perhaps matching TRBD1 (6 bases). Germline-derived CDR1 and CDR2 are DFQATT and SNEGSKA (reference sequence). The V and J ends lost 4 bases and 8 bases respectively, with 17 bases between them. The CDR3 is 13 amino acids. The CDR3 DNA sequence: TGCAGTGCTATGGGGGGCAGGTCTTACGGCTACACCTTC. Translation: CSAMGGRSYGYTF.

The chain combines TRBV30 with TRBJ2-5; tentative D call: TRBD2 (6 bases). The CDR3 runs 13 residues. Germline lookup yields CDR1 GTSNPN and CDR2 SVGIG (reference sequence). The V end lost 2 bases, the J end lost 5 bases, and 12 bases lay between the germline ends. The CDR3 region has the DNA TGTGCCTGGAGTCCTCCGGGAGAGGAGACCCAGTACTTC. This sequence encodes CAWSPPGEETQYF. Filled out from reference TRBV30 and TRBJ2-5, the complete variable domain reads SQTIHQWPATLVQPVGSPLSLECTVEGTSNPNLYWYRQAAGRGLQLLFYSVGIGQISSEVPQNLSASRPQDRQFILSSKKLLLSDSGFYLCAWSPPGEETQYFGPGTRLLVL.

The chain employs TRBV6-1 and TRBJ2-1; D is undetermined. CDR1 MNHNS and CDR2 SASEGT come from the germline V gene. This CDR3 has 13 residues. V was shortened by 2 bases and J by 3 bases, with 5 bases between the two germline ends. The CDR3 DNA follows: TGTGCCAGCAGTGAACCTGTCTACAATGAGCAGTTCTTC. Protein: CASSEPVYNEQFF.

This clonotype is large in the sample. This sequence joins TRBV20-1 and TRBJ1-2; D not certain. V was shortened by 3 bases and J by 2 bases, with 4 bases between the two germline ends. The CDR3 has 11 residues. CDR1 is DFQATT and CDR2 is SNEGSKA in the germline V gene (reference sequence). Here the CDR3 reads CSARDNYGYTF. The CDR3 DNA follows: TGCAGTGCTAGGGACAACTATGGCTACACCTTC.

CDR3 region: CASSAAGSYNEQFF. In DNA form, the CDR3 reads TGTGCCAGCAGCGCGGCGGGATCCTACAATGAGCAGTTCTTC. V gene TRBV7-3 combines with J gene TRBJ2-1; D is perhaps TRBD2 (6 bases). The CDR3 runs 14 residues. V was shortened by 5 bases and J by 1 base, with 9 bases between the two germline ends. Germline V CDR1 and CDR2: SGHTA, FQGTGA.

The V and J genes are TRBV7-3 and TRBJ2-3; D gene uncertain. This CDR3 has 12 residues. CDR1 SGHTA and CDR2 FQGTGA come from the germline V gene. Trimming cost V 5 bases and J 7 bases, with 10 bases left between them. The CDR3 spells CASSQDGNTQYF. DNA of the CDR3: TGTGCCAGCAGCCAGGACGGTAATACGCAGTATTTT.

The chain has TRBV20-1 and TRBJ2-1; 11 bases match TRBD2. CDR3 length: 15 residues. The J segment lost 2 bases and the V segment lost 5 bases, leaving 5 bases of the junction unmatched. Germline V lookup: CDR1 DFQATT, CDR2 SNEGSKA (reference sequence). The DNA for the CDR3 is TGCAGTGCTCGTCCGGGACTAGCGGCCTACAATGAGCAGTTCTTC. It yields the protein CSARPGLAAYNEQFF.

The chain employs TRBV6-2 or TRBV6-3 and TRBJ2-5; the D gene is possibly TRBD2 (6 bases). The CDR3 is 13 amino acids. The V end lost 6 bases, the J end lost 5 bases, and 13 bases lay between the germline ends. Germline-derived CDR1 and CDR2 are MNHEY and SVGEGT. This CDR3 reads CASRRESRETQYF. CDR3 in DNA: TGTGCCAGCAGACGGGAGTCGAGGGAGACCCAGTACTTC.

The chain links TRBV28 to TRBJ2-7; D might be TRBD2 (7 bases). This CDR3 contains 16 residues. The V end was cut by 7 bases, the J end by 2 bases, with 21 bases between. Germline lookup yields CDR1 MDHEN and CDR2 SYDVKM. The CDR3 spells CASIQGSREIPYEQYF. The CDR3 DNA sequence: TGTGCCAGCATCCAGGGGTCGCGGGAGATCCCCTACGAGCAGTACTTC.

This clonotype has just a few counts. The chain couples TRBV7-8 to TRBJ1-2, with D maybe TRBD1 (6 bases). The ends were cut back, 4 bases at V and 8 bases at J, with 17 bases in the middle. The CDR3 covers 14 residues. Per the germline V gene, CDR1 is SGHVS and CDR2 is FQNEAQ. This CDR3 reads CASSSDSLRGGYTF. The CDR3 DNA sequence: TGTGCCAGCAGCTCGGACAGCCTTAGAGGGGGCTACACCTTC.

This clonotype was detected only a few times. V is TRBV6-2 or TRBV6-3 and J is TRBJ1-6; D call uncertain. This CDR3 has 13 amino acids. Per the germline V gene, CDR1 is MNHEY and CDR2 is SVGEGT. The V end was cut by 6 bases, the J end by 6 bases, with 9 bases between. The CDR3 region is CASSLRSNSPLHF. The CDR3 DNA is TGTGCCAGCAGCTTGAGGAGTAATTCACCCCTCCACTTT.